This TCR beta chain was captured by sequencing in a study of response to subunit inactivated influenza vaccine. This clonotype has more than one count but fewer than ten. Its specificity is unknown. In TCRdb, the RT-PCR reads were re-called with MiXCR into one record per CDR3 protein. This sample yields about 500,000 distinct CDR3 sequences, of which 15% to 20% are seen a single time; less than 4% belongs to the top ten. Germline CDR1 is DFQATT and CDR2 is SNEGSKA (reference sequence). Trimming pared 3 bases from V and 7 bases from J, leaving 12 bases between. The CDR3 extends over 13 amino acids. Findings and limits, study-wide: Authors suggested each seasonal influenza vaccination recruits few new T cells.

This sample comprised CD4+ T cells sorted from PBMCs, obtained approximately 25 months after vaccination. The sequence came from a man aged 50 to 75 who received an inactivated influenza vaccine. The chain combines TRBV20-1 with TRBJ1-4; D is uncertain. CDR3 in amino acids: CSASWHVGEKLFF. For the CDR3, the DNA is TGCAGTGCTAGTTGGCACGTGGGTGAAAAACTGTTTTTT.